Given below is one T cell receptor (beta chain) in context. CDR1 and CDR2 (germline): MNHEY, SMNVEV (reference sequence). V lost 2 bases, J lost 5 bases, and 9 bases lay in between. CDR3 length: 14 amino acids. The sample comes from a study of CD8 T cells in Susac syndrome. Random hexamers primed reverse transcription of 0.5 to 1 ug RNA. The CDR3 of TCR beta was amplified by immunoSEQ multiplex PCR across 54 Vbeta and 13 Jbeta. Using its own MiXCR run on the immunoSEQ multiplex PCR reads, TCRdb lists one record per CDR3 protein. The sample consists of 200,000 to 250,000 distinct CDR3 sequences, around 95% of them appearing once.

The sequence was collected from a human donor with multiple sclerosis. The J gene is TRBJ2-2, the V gene TRBV27, with D possibly TRBD1 on 5 matching bases. The specimen sequenced was CD4+ T cells from PBMCs. The DNA for the CDR3 is TGTGCCAGCAGTTTACCCCAGGGAACCGGGGAGCTGTTTTTT. The encoded protein is CASSLPQGTGELFF.